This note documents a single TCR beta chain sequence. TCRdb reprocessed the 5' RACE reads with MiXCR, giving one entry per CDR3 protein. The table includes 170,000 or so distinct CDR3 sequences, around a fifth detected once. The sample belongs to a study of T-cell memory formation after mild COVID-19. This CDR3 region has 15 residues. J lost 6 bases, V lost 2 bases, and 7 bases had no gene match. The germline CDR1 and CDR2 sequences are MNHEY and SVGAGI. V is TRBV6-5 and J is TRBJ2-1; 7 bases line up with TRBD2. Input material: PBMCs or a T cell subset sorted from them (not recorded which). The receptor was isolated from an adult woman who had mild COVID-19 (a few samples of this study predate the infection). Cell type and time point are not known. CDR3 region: CASSYPREGRNEQFF. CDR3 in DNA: TGTGCCAGCAGTTACCCGAGGGAGGGCCGCAATGAGCAGTTCTTC.